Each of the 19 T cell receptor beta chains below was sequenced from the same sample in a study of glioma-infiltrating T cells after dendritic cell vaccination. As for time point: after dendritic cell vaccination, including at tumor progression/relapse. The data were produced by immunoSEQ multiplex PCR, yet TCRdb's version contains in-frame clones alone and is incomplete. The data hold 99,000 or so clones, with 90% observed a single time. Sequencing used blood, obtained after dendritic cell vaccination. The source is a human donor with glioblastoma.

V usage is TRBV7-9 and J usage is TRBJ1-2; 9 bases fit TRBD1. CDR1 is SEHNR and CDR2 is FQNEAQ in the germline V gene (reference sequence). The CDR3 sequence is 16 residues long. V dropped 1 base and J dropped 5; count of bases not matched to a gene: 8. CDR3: CASSLGDRGDSYGYTF. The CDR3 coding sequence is TGTGCCAGCAGCTTAGGAGACAGGGGGGACTCGTATGGCTACACCTTC.

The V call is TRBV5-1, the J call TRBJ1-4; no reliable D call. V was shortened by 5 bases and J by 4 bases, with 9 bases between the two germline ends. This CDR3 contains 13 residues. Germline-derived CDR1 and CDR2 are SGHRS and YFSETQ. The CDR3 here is CASRKGSNEKLFF. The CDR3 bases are TGCGCCAGCAGAAAAGGGAGTAATGAAAAACTGTTTTTT.

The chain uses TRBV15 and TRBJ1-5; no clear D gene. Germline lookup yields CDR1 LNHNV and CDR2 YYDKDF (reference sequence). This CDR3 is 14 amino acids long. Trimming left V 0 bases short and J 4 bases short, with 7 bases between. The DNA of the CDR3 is TGTGCCACCAGCAGAGATGAGACAAATCAGCCCCAGCATTTT. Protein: CATSRDETNQPQHF.

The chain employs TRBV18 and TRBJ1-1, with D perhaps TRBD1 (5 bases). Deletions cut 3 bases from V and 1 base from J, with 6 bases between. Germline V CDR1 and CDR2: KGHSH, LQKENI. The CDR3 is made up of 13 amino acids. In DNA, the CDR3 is TGTGCCAGCTCACCCGGGGGGAACACTGAAGCTTTCTTT. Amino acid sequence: CASSPGGNTEAFF.

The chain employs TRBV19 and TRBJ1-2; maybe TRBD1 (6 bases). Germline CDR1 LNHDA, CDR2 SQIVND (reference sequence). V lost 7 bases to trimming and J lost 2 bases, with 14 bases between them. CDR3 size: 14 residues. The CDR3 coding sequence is TGTGCCAGTAATCCGGGACAAAAAAACTATGGCTACACCTTC. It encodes CASNPGQKNYGYTF.

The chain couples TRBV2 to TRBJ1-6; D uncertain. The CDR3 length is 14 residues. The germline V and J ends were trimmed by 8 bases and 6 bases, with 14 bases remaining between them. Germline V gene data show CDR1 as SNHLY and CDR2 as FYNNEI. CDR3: CASGLYGGNSPLHF. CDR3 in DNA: TGTGCCAGCGGCCTCTACGGCGGTAATTCACCCCTCCACTTT.

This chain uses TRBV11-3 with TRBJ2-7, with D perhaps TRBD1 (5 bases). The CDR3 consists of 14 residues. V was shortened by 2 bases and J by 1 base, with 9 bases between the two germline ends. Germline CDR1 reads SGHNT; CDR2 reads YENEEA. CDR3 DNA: TGTGCCAGCAGCTTATACAGGATTTCCTACGAGCAGTACTTC. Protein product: CASSLYRISYEQYF.

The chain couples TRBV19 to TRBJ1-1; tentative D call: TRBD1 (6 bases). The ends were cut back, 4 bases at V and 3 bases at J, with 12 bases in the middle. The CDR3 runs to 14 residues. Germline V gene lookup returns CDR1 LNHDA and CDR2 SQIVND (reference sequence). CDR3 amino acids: CASSTGDRDTEAFF. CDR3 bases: TGTGCCAGTAGTACAGGGGATAGAGACACTGAAGCTTTCTTT.

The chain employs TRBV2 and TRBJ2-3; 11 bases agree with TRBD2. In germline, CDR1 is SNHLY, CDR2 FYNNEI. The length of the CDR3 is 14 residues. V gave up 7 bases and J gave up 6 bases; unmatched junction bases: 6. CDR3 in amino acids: CASKASGGLDTQYF. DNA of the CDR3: TGTGCCAGCAAGGCTAGCGGGGGGCTTGATACGCAGTATTTT.

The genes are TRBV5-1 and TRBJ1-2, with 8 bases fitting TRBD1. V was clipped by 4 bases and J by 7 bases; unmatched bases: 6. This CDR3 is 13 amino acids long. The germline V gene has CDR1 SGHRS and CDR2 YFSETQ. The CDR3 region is CASSRQGRSGYTF. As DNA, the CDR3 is TGCGCCAGCAGCAGACAGGGGCGGAGTGGCTACACCTTC.

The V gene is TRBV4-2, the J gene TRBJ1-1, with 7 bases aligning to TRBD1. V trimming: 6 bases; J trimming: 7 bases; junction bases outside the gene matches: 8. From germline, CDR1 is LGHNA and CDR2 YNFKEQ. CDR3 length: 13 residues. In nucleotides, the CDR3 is TGTGCCAGCAGATCAGGGGGGCGCTTTGAAGCTTTCTTT. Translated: CASRSGGRFEAFF.

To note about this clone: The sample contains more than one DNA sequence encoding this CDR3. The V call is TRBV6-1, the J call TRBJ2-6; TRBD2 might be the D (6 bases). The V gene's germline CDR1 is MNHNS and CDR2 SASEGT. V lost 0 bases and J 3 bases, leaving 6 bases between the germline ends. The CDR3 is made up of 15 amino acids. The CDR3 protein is CASSEAGGGANVLTF. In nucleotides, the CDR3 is TGTGCCAGCAGTGAAGCGGGAGGTGGGGCCAACGTCCTGACTTTC.

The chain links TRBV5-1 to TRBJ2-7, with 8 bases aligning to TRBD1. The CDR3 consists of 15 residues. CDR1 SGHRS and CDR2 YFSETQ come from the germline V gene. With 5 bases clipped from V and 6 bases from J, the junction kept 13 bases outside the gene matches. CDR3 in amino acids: CASRPGQGEWSEQYF. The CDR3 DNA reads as TGCGCCAGCAGACCCGGACAGGGCGAATGGAGCGAGCAGTACTTC. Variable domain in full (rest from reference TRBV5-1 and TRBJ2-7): KAGVTQTPRYLIKTRGQQVTLSCSPISGHRSVSWYQQTPGQGLQFLFEYFSETQRNKGNFPGRFSGRQFSNSRSEMNVSTLELGDSALYLCASRPGQGEWSEQYFGPGTRLTVT.

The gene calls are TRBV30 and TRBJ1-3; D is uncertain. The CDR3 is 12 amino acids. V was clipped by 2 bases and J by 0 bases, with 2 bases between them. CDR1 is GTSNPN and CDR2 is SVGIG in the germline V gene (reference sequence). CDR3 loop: CAWSRSGNTIYF. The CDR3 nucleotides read TGTGCCTGGAGTCGCTCTGGAAACACCATATATTTT.

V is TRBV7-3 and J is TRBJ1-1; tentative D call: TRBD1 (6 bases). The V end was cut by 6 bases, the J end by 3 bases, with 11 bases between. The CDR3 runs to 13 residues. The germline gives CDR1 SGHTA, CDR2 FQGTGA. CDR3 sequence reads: CASRINRDTEAFF. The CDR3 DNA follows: TGTGCCAGCAGAATCAACAGGGACACTGAAGCTTTCTTT.

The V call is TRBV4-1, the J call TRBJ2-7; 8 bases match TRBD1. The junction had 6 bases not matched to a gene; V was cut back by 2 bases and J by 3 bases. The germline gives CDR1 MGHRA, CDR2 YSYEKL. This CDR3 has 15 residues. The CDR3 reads CASSQPRTGNYEQYF. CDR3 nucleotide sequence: TGCGCCAGCAGCCAACCACGGACAGGGAACTACGAGCAGTACTTC.

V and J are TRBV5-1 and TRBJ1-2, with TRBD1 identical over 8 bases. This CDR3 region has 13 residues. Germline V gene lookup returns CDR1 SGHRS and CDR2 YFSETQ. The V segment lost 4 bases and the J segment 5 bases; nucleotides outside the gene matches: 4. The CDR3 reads CASSRDRGYGYTF. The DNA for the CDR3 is TGCGCCAGCAGCCGAGACAGGGGTTATGGCTACACCTTC.

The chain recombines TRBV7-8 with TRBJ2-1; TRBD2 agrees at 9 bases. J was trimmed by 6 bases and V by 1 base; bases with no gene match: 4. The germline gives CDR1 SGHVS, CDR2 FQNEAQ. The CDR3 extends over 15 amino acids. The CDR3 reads CASSLVVTSGNEQFF. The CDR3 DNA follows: TGTGCCAGCAGCTTAGTTGTGACTAGCGGCAATGAGCAGTTCTTC.

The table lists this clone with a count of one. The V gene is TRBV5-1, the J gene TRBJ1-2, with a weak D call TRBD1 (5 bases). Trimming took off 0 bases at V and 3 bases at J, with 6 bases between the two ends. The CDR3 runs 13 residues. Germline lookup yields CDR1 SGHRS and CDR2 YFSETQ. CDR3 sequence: CASSLEGDYGYTF. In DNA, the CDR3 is TGCGCCAGCAGCTTGGAAGGGGACTATGGCTACACCTTC.